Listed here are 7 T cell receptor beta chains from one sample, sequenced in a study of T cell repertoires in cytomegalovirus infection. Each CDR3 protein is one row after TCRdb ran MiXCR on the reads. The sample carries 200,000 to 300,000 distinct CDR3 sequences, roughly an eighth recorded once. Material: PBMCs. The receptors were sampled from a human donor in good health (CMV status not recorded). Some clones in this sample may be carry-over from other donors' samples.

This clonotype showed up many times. The CDR3 protein is CASSEKNTGELFF. The CDR3 DNA reads TGTGCCAGCAGTGAGAAGAACACCGGGGAGCTGTTTTTT. This chain links TRBV2 with TRBJ2-2; no reliable D call. The V and J ends lost 3 bases and 1 base respectively, with 3 bases between them. The CDR3 spans 13 residues. The V gene's germline CDR1 is SNHLY and CDR2 FYNNEI.

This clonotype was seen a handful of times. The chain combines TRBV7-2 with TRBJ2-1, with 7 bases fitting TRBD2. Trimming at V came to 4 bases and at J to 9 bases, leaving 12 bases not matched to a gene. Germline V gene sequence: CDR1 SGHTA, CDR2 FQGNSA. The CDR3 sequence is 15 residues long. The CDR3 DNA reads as TGTGCCAGCAGCTCGCTAGCTGGGGGGAGGGCTGAGCAGTTCTTC. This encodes CASSSLAGGRAEQFF.

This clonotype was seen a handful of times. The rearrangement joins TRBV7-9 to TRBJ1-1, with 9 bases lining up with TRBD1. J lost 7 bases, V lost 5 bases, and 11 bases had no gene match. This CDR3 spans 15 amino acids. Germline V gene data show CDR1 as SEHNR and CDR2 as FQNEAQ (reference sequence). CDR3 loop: CASSPRTGAIGEAFF. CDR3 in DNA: TGTGCCAGCAGCCCTAGGACAGGGGCCATCGGTGAAGCTTTCTTT.

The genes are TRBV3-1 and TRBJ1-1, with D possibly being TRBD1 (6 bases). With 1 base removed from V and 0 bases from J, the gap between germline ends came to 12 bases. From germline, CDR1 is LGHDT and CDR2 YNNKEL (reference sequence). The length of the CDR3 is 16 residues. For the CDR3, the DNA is TGTGCCAGCAGCCAAGGGCCCGGACAGATGAACACTGAAGCTTTCTTT. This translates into CASSQGPGQMNTEAFF.

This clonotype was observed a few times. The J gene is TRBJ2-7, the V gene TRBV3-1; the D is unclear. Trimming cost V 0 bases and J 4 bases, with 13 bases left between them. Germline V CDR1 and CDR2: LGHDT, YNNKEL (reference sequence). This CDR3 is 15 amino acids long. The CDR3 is CASSQEGRDRYEQYF. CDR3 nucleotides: TGTGCCAGCAGCCAAGAAGGAAGGGATCGTTACGAGCAGTACTTC.

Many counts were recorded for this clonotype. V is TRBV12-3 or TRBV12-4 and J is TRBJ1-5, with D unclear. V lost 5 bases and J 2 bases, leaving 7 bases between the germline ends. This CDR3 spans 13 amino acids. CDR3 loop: CASSGQGNQPQHF. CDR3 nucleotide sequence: TGTGCCAGCAGTGGCCAGGGCAATCAGCCCCAGCATTTT.

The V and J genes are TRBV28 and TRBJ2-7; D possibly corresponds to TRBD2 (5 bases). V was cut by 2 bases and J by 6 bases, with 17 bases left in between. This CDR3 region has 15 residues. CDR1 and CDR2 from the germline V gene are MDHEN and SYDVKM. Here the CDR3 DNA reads TGTGCCAGCAGTTTAGTGGGTTTGCAGACTACCGAGCAGTACTTC. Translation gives CASSLVGLQTTEQYF.